Sequencing of this T cell receptor (beta chain) was carried out in a study of molecular identifiers for immune sequencing clone quantification. Study-wide points: In cases of identical TCR molecules sharing a barcode, highly expanded clone sizes could be underestimated. Clonotypes surpassing 20 RNA copies contained over 97% of effector molecules, versus under 1% in naive cells.

Looked up from germline, CDR1 is MNHNS and CDR2 is SASEGT. The CDR3 extends over 17 amino acids. Trimming at V came to 6 bases and at J to 1 base, leaving 4 bases not matched to a gene. Using its own MiXCR run on the PCR reads, TCRdb lists one record per CDR3 protein. The table shows under 800,000 distinct CDR3 sequences, with 25% occurring only once. Between roughly 19,000 and 1,100,000 sorted cells, with 10%, 30% or 50% RNA, yielded naive CD8 libraries. This clonotype was seen only a few times. Its antigen is not identified. V gene TRBV6-1 combines with J gene TRBJ2-3; the match to TRBD2 covers 16 bases. Sample: naive CD8+ T cells from blood, with Jurkat cell RNA spiked in. Indicated subset: FACS-sorted CD8+CD4-CCR7+CD45RA+ naive T cells. The TCR originated in a human donor in good health. Some libraries in this study had Jurkat cell RNA spiked in. CDR3 region: CASRTGTSGGGTDTQYF. The CDR3 nucleotides read TGTGCCAGCAGAACCGGGACTAGCGGGGGGGGCACAGATACGCAGTATTTT.